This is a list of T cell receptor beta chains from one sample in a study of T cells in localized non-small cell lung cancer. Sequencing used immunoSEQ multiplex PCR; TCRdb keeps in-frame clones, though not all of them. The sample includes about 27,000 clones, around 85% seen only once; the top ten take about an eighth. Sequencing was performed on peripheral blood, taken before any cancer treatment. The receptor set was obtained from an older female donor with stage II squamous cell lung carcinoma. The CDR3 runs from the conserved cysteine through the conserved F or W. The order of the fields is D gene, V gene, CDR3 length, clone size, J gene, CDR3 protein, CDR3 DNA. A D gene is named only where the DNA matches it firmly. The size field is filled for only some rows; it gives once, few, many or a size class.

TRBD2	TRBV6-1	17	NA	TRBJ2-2	CASSAERGGRFTGELFF	TGTGCCAGCAGTGCAGAACGGGGGGGAAGGTTTACCGGGGAGCTGTTTTTT
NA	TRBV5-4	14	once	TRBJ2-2	CASSSQGRPGELFF	TGTGCCAGCAGCTCGCAGGGTCGTCCCGGGGAGCTGTTTTTT
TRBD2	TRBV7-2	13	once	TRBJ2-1	CASSSGLAFEQFF	TGTGCCAGCAGCTCGGGACTAGCGTTTGAGCAGTTCTTC
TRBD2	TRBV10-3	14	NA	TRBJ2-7	CAISPGTSDYEQYF	TGTGCCATCAGCCCCGGGACTAGCGATTACGAGCAGTACTTC
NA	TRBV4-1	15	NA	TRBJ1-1	CASSQGDRENTEAFF	TGCGCCAGCAGCCAAGGCGACAGAGAAAACACTGAAGCTTTCTTT
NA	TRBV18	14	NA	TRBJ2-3	CASSPPGNTDTQYF	TGTGCCAGCTCACCACCAGGAAACACAGATACGCAGTATTTT
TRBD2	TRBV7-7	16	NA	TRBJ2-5	CASSAGLAGAQETQYF	TGTGCCAGCAGCGCAGGACTAGCGGGAGCTCAAGAGACCCAGTACTTC
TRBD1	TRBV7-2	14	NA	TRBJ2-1	CASSQPPGGSIQFF	TGTGCCAGCAGCCAACCTCCAGGGGGAAGTATACAGTTCTTC
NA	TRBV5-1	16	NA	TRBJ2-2	CASSLGRVANTGELFF	TGCGCCAGCAGCTTGGGACGGGTCGCGAACACCGGGGAGCTGTTTTTT
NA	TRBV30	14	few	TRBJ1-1	CAWRKGTFWTEAFF	TGTGCCTGGCGAAAAGGGACTTTCTGGACTGAAGCTTTCTTT
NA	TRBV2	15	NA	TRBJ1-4	CASTQGPSPNEKLFF	TGTGCCAGCACTCAGGGGCCATCACCTAATGAAAAACTGTTTTTT
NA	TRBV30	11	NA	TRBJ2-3	CAFMRADTQYF	TGTGCCTTCATGAGGGCAGATACGCAGTATTTT
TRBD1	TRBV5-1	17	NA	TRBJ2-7	CASSPLPGQGGSYEQYF	TGCGCCAGCAGCCCCCTTCCGGGACAGGGGGGATCCTACGAGCAGTACTTC
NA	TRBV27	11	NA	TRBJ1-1	CASILRGITFF	TGTGCCAGCATCCTGAGGGGGATAACTTTCTTT
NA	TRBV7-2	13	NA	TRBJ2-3	CASSSISGTVADF	TGTGCCAGCAGCTCGATTTCCGGGACTGTGGCGGATTTT
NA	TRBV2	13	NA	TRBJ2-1	CASIAGLYNEQFF	TGTGCCAGCATTGCGGGCCTCTACAATGAGCAGTTCTTC
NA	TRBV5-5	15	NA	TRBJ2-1	CASSPWTLRNNEQFF	TGTGCCAGCAGCCCCTGGACTCTACGAAACAATGAGCAGTTCTTC
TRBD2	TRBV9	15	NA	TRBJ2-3	CASSAGLAGTDTQYF	TGTGCCAGCAGCGCGGGACTAGCGGGAACAGATACGCAGTATTTT
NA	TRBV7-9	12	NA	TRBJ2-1	CASSWHYNEQFF	TGTGCCAGCAGCTGGCACTACAATGAGCAGTTCTTC
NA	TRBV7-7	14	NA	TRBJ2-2	CASSLGAATGELFF	TGTGCCAGCAGCTTAGGGGCAGCCACCGGGGAGCTGTTTTTT
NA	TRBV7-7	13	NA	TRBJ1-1	CASSLGQNTEAFF	TGTGCCAGCAGCCTCGGACAGAACACTGAAGCTTTCTTT
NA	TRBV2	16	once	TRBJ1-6	CASGTWERGNNSPLHF	TGTGCCAGTGGAACATGGGAGCGAGGAAATAATTCACCCCTCCACTTT